Reported below is one T cell receptor (beta chain). The target antigen is unknown. This record belongs to a study of cytomegalovirus exposure and HLA in healthy donors. About the research overall: According to later analysis, the same platform produced the 120 validation and over 600 first-cohort repertoires. Study-wide results and caveats: Researchers catalogued 150 or so TCR beta chains as cytomegalovirus-associated.

Only in-frame clones appear in the TCRdb table, and some are missing; sequencing was by immunoSEQ multiplex PCR. The top ten hold about 0.7% of the sample, which has roughly 140,000 clones, more than 85% seen once. Sequencing was performed on PBMCs. The clonotype comes from a man between 18 and 35 years old in good health and CMV-seronegative.

This CDR3 reads CASSRNTGGTGELFF. CDR3 coding DNA: TGTGCCAGCAGCAGAAATACAGGGGGCACCGGGGAGCTGTTTTTT. V is TRBV7-7 and J is TRBJ2-2, with TRBD1 identical over 8 bases. After removal of 5 bases from V and 4 bases from J, the junction contained 6 bases not matched to a gene. This CDR3 has 15 amino acids. From germline, CDR1 is SSHAT and CDR2 FNYEAQ (reference sequence).